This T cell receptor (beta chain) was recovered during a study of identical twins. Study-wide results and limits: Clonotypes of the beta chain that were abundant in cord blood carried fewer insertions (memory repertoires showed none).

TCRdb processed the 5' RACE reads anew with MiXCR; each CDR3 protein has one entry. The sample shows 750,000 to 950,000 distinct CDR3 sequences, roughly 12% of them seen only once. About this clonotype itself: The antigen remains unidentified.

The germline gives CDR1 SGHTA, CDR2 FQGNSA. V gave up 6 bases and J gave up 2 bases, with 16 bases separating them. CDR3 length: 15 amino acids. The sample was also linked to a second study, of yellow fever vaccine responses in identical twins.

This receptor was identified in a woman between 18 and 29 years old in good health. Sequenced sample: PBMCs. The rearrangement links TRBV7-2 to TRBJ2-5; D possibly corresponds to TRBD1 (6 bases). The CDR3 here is CASSLLGHLQETQYF. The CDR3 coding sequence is TGTGCCAGCAGTTTATTGGGACACCTACAAGAGACCCAGTACTTC.